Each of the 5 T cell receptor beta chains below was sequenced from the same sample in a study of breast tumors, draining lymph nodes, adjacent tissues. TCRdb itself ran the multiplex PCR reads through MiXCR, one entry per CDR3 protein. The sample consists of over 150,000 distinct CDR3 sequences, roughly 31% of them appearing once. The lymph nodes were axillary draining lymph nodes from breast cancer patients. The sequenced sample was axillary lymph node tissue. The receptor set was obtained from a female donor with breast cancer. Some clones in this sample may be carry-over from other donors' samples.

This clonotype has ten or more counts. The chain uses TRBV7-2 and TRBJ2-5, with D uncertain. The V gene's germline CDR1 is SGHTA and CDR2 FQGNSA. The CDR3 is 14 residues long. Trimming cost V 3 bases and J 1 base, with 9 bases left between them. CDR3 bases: TGTGCCAGCAGCTTGGGAAGGGCCCAAGAGACCCAGTACTTC. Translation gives CASSLGRAQETQYF.

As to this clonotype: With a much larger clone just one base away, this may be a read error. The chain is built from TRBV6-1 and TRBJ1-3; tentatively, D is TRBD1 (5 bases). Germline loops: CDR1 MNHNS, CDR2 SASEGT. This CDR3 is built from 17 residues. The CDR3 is CASSWGGSAISGDTIYF. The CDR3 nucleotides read TGTGCCAGCAGTTGGGGGGGGTCAGCAATCTCTGGAGACACCATATATTTT.

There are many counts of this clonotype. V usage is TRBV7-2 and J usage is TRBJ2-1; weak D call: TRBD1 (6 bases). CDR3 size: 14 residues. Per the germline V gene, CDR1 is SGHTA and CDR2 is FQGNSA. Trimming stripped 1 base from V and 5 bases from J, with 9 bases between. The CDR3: CASSLDREDNEQFF. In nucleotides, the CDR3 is TGTGCCAGCAGCTTAGACAGGGAAGACAATGAGCAGTTCTTC.

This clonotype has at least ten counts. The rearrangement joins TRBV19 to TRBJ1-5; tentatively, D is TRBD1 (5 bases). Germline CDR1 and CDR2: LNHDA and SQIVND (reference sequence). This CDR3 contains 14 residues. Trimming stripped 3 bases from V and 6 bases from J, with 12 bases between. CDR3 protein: CASSIPGIPQPQHF. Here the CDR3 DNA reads TGTGCCAGTAGTATTCCAGGGATTCCTCAGCCCCAGCATTTT. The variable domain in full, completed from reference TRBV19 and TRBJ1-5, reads DGGITQSPKYLFRKEGQNVTLSCEQNLNHDAMYWYRQDPGQGLRLIYYSQIVNDFQKGDIAEGYSVSREKKESFPLTVTSAQKNPTAFYLCASSIPGIPQPQHFGDGTRLSIL.

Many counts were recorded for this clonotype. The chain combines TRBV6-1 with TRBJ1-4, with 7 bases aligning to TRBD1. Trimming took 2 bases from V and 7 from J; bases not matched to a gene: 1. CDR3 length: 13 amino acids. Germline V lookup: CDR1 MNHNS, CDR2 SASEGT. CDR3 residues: CASSEPGGEKLFF. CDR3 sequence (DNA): TGTGCCAGCAGTGAACCAGGGGGTGAAAAACTGTTTTTT.